Listed below are T cell receptor beta chains from one sample, sequenced in a study of T cells in Graves' hyperthyroidism and ophthalmopathy. TCRdb itself ran the multiplex PCR reads through MiXCR, one entry per CDR3 protein. The data show about 510,000 distinct CDR3 sequences, 14% seen once. Input material: blood. The receptors derive from a woman in her 40s with Graves' hyperthyroidism. Each CDR3 is given with its conserved first and last residue. Each record gives: CDR3 length, clone size, J gene, V gene, D gene, CDR3 DNA, CDR3 protein. The D gene is left open where the match is weak. Clone size is given for some rows only: seen once, a few or many times, or a class if the clone is expanded.

17 - TRBJ2-7 TRBV4-1 - TGCGCCAGCAGCCACGGTCAGGGGACCCTATACTCCTACGAGCAGTACTTC CASSHGQGTLYSYEQYF
13 few TRBJ2-2 TRBV27 - TGTGCCAGCAGTTGGATGAACACCGGGGAGCTGTTTTTT CASSWMNTGELFF
14 few TRBJ1-6 TRBV5-5 - TGTGCCAGCAGCTTGTGGCACGCAAATTCACCCCTCCACTTT CASSLWHANSPLHF
16 many TRBJ2-1 TRBV18 - TGTGCCAGCTCACCCCGCCCTGACAGAGCCTACAATGAGCAGTTCTTC CASSPRPDRAYNEQFF
15 - TRBJ1-3 TRBV3-1 - TGTGCCAGCAGCCAAGAGTGGGGGTATGGAAACACCATATATTTT CASSQEWGYGNTIYF
13 - TRBJ2-3 TRBV20-1 - TGCAGTGCTAGTCCCCCTCTCACGTATACGCAGTATTTT CSASPPLTYTQYF
12 many TRBJ1-5 TRBV12-3/TRBV12-4 - TGTGCCAGCACCAGAGGGGTTCAGCCCCAGCATTTT CASTRGVQPQHF
15 many TRBJ2-7 TRBV11-2 - TGTGCCAGCAGCTTAGATGCCCGGGTCTCCTACGAGCAGTACTTC CASSLDARVSYEQYF
14 - TRBJ2-3 TRBV20-1 TRBD2 TGCAGTGCGGCTCAGGGAGGGGGCACAGATACGCAGTATTTT CSAAQGGGTDTQYF
15 - TRBJ2-4 TRBV28 - TGTGCCAGCAGTTCCCACGGGGGACATACAAACATTCAGTACTTC CASSSHGGHTNIQYF
13 many TRBJ1-1 TRBV29-1 - TGCAGCGTTCGGACACCGCAAGGCACTGAAGCTTTCTTT CSVRTPQGTEAFF
15 - TRBJ1-6 TRBV18 - TGTGCCAGCTCACTATCTTCGAGTCCAAATTCACCCCTCCACTTT CASSLSSSPNSPLHF
12 many TRBJ2-7 TRBV5-6 - TGTGCCAGCAGCTTGAGTCTCGGCGAGCAGTACTTC CASSLSLGEQYF
16 few TRBJ2-1 TRBV10-3 TRBD2 TGTGCCATCAGTGAGTTTGCACCCAGCGGGAGTGGTGAGCAGTTCTTC CAISEFAPSGSGEQFF
18 many TRBJ1-5 TRBV28 TRBD1 TGTGCCAGCAACTCTCCCGGGACAGGGATTAATGGCAATCAGCCCCAGCATTTT CASNSPGTGINGNQPQHF
11 many TRBJ1-1 TRBV30 - TGTGCCTGGAGTGTGGTAACTGAAGCTTTCTTT CAWSVVTEAFF
14 many TRBJ2-3 TRBV7-3 TRBD2 TGTGCCAGCAGCTCGGGACTAGTCGCAGATACGCAGTATTTT CASSSGLVADTQYF
16 many TRBJ2-7 TRBV11-1 TRBD2 TGTGCCAGCAGCTTAGGGCTAGCGGACGTCCTACGAGAGCAGTACTTC CASSLGLADVLREQYF
13 - TRBJ1-5 TRBV6-2/TRBV6-3 - TGTGCCAGCAGGGGACACCTCAATCAGCTCCAGCATTTT CASRGHLNQLQHF
13 few TRBJ2-2 TRBV29-1 - TGCAGCGTTCGGATCAGTTTCACCGGGGAGCTGTTTTTT CSVRISFTGELFF
13 many TRBJ2-7 TRBV6-1 TRBD1 TGTGCCAGCAGACAGGGGGAGTCCTACGAGCAGTACTTC CASRQGESYEQYF
16 many TRBJ2-1 TRBV3-1 - TGTGCCAGCAGCCAAGTCGGGACAAGTCTGTTTGTTGTGCAGTTCTTC CASSQVGTSLFVVQFF
16 many TRBJ2-2 TRBV27 TRBD2 TGTGCCAGCAGTTTATCGTTTCTGGGGGGGACCGGGGAGCTGTTTTTT CASSLSFLGGTGELFF
12 many TRBJ2-7 TRBV7-2 - TGTGCCAGCAGCTTAGCCCTCTACGAGCAGTACTTC CASSLALYEQYF
15 many TRBJ2-3 TRBV5-6 TRBD2 TGTGCCAGCAGCCCCGGACTAGCGGTCACAGATACGCAGTATTTT CASSPGLAVTDTQYF
14 few TRBJ2-1 TRBV3-1 TRBD2 TGTGCCAGCAGTAAAAGCGGGAGGGCCAATGAGCAGTTCTTC CASSKSGRANEQFF
14 many TRBJ2-7 TRBV20-1 TRBD2 TGCAGTGCTAGCCCCAGCGGGGAGATCTACGAGCAGTACTTC CSASPSGEIYEQYF
14 many TRBJ2-7 TRBV7-9 - TGTGCCAGCAGCTCTCCCGGGACTTCCTACGAGCAGTACTTC CASSSPGTSYEQYF
13 - TRBJ1-2 TRBV10-3 - TGTGCCATCAGTGTGGCTCACAACTATGGCTACACCTTC CAISVAHNYGYTF
14 - TRBJ1-2 TRBV12-3/TRBV12-4 - TGTGCCAGCAGTCGGCGTTCGGCTAACTATGGCTACACCTTC CASSRRSANYGYTF
17 many TRBJ2-2 TRBV12-5 TRBD2 TGTGCTAGTGGTCTTCCAGCTTTTTCGGGGGGGGACGGGGAGCTGTTTTTT CASGLPAFSGGDGELFF
14 many TRBJ1-1 TRBV18 - TGTGCCAGCTCAAACCTAGACAGGAACACTGAAGCTTTCTTT CASSNLDRNTEAFF
15 many TRBJ1-2 TRBV27 TRBD1 TGTGCCAGCAGTGATGGGACAGCTCCTAACTATGGCTACACCTTC CASSDGTAPNYGYTF
15 many TRBJ2-5 TRBV28 - TGTGCCAGCAGAGGGGTCCAGGACGGCCAAGAGACCCAGTACTTC CASRGVQDGQETQYF